This is a list of T cell receptor beta chains from one sample in a study of blood T cells in healthy people across ages. Via MiXCR, TCRdb re-called the 5' RACE reads, giving one row per CDR3 protein. The data hold fewer than 600,000 distinct CDR3 sequences, with about 25% observed a single time. Another study also made use of these data, one on T cells of mothers and their children.

What was sequenced was blood. These receptors originate from a boy between 2 and 15 years old in good health. CDR3s include the opening cysteine and the closing phenylalanine or tryptophan. D genes are given only for firm matches. Expanded clones are given a class, and other clones once, few, many or no size at all.

d_call j_call clone_size v_call cdr3_aa cdr3_nt
NA TRBJ1-2 NA TRBV29-1 CSFSTGLNYGYTF TGCAGCTTTTCCACGGGTTTAAACTATGGCTACACCTTC
NA TRBJ2-7 NA TRBV29-1 CSVVDNLRYEQYF TGCAGCGTTGTGGACAACCTTCGCTACGAGCAGTACTTC
TRBD2 TRBJ2-7 NA TRBV20-1 CSAGSGSGSYEQYF TGCAGTGCTGGAAGCGGGAGCGGTTCCTACGAGCAGTACTTC
TRBD2 TRBJ2-2 NA TRBV12-3/TRBV12-4 CASSLSGLAGTGELFF TGTGCCAGCAGTTTAAGCGGACTAGCGGGAACCGGGGAGCTGTTTTTT
TRBD2 TRBJ2-5 many TRBV5-1 CASSLGVTGGNQETQYF TGCGCCAGCAGCTTGGGGGTAACGGGAGGTAATCAAGAGACCCAGTACTTC
NA TRBJ2-6 NA TRBV7-9 CASSAVGGGANVLTF TGTGCCAGCAGCGCCGTCGGGGGTGGGGCCAACGTCCTGACTTTC
TRBD2 TRBJ2-7 few TRBV7-2 CASSRQPGGYEQYF TGTGCCAGCAGCCGGCAACCGGGGGGCTACGAGCAGTACTTC
NA TRBJ2-4 many TRBV14 CASSSFGIQYF TGTGCCAGCAGCTCCTTTGGCATTCAGTACTTC
TRBD1 TRBJ1-2 NA TRBV7-9 CASSGGQFGYTF TGTGCCAGCAGCGGGGGACAGTTTGGCTACACCTTC
TRBD1 TRBJ1-1 few TRBV27 CASSFAARGTEAFF TGTGCCAGCAGTTTTGCTGCCAGGGGGACTGAAGCTTTCTTT
NA TRBJ2-4 few TRBV6-6 CASSSGARGNIQYF TGTGCCAGCAGTTCGGGGGCAAGGGGGAACATTCAGTACTTC
NA TRBJ2-1 few TRBV6-2/TRBV6-3 CASSFALHRYNEQFF TGTGCCAGCAGTTTCGCGCTCCACCGTTACAATGAGCAGTTCTTC
TRBD1 TRBJ1-1 NA TRBV5-1 CASSLDRAPGTEAFF TGCGCCAGCAGCTTAGACAGGGCCCCCGGCACTGAAGCTTTCTTT
TRBD2 TRBJ2-7 few TRBV4-1 CASSQSSGTAYEQYF TGCGCCAGCAGCCAATCCAGCGGGACGGCGTACGAGCAGTACTTC
TRBD1 TRBJ2-3 few TRBV6-5 CASRRGTGKEDTQYF TGTGCCAGCAGACGAGGGACAGGGAAGGAAGATACGCAGTATTTT
TRBD2 TRBJ2-7 few TRBV4-1 CASSPGSGRSHEQYF TGCGCCAGCAGCCCAGGCAGCGGGAGGTCCCACGAGCAGTACTTC
NA TRBJ2-1 few TRBV12-3/TRBV12-4 CASIPGSSYNEQFF TGTGCCAGCATTCCGGGGAGCTCCTACAATGAGCAGTTCTTC
NA TRBJ1-1 many TRBV20-1 CSAPQQLNTEAFF TGCAGTGCTCCCCAGCAGCTGAACACTGAAGCTTTCTTT
TRBD2 TRBJ2-3 NA TRBV20-1 CSARKGGGADTQYF TGCAGTGCTAGGAAGGGCGGGGGGGCAGATACGCAGTATTTT
NA TRBJ2-7 NA TRBV7-2 CASSFASTSGYEQYF TGTGCCAGCAGCTTCGCCTCGACTTCTGGATACGAGCAGTACTTC
NA TRBJ2-3 NA TRBV12-3/TRBV12-4 CASSPRNGVHTQYF TGTGCCAGCAGTCCCAGGAACGGGGTACATACGCAGTATTTT
TRBD1 TRBJ2-7 NA TRBV20-1 CSAAGQAYEQYF TGCAGTGCCGCGGGACAGGCCTACGAGCAGTACTTC